This T cell receptor beta chain was captured in a study of cytomegalovirus exposure and HLA in healthy donors. Both 60 Vbeta primers and 13 Jbeta primers went into the PCR. Repertoires were generated with immunoSEQ multiplex PCR, while TCRdb's copy carries only in-frame clones and drops some. Of 85,000 to 120,000 clones listed, just over 70% are singletons. The CDR3 consists of 15 residues. The germline V gene has CDR1 MDHEN and CDR2 SYDVKM. V lost 7 bases to trimming and J lost 8 bases; unmatched junction nucleotides: 15. This clone appeared a few times. Antigen unknown. Study-wide findings and caveats: In vitro checks showed that a few CMV-associated chains really do target CMV antigens.

This TCR was sampled from a boy between 5 and 17 years old in good health and CMV-seronegative. The chain employs TRBV28 and TRBJ1-2; 8 nucleotides line up with TRBD1. Source material: PBMCs. The CDR3 bases are TGTGCCAGCACCCTGTGGGGCGACAGGGGTGGAGGCTACACCTTC. It yields the protein CASTLWGDRGGGYTF.